This T cell receptor beta chain was observed in a study of T cells after yellow fever vaccination. Study-wide background: For low cell numbers, libraries were made with SMART-Seq v4 Ultra Low Input.

The authors made TCR cDNA by 5'RACE template switching, adding a universal primer site and UMIs. MiXCR was run by TCRdb on the 5' RACE reads, yielding one entry per CDR3 protein. Altogether about 130,000 distinct CDR3 sequences are present, 7.4% being singletons, with the ten largest covering around 2.5%. Study-level results: After the booster, 96% of CD4 and about nine tenths of CD8 primary-response clones were re-detected. Weaker, the secondary response had a peak occurring faster, on day 5 versus 15.

At least ten counts were recorded for this clonotype. Its specificity is not known. The V end lost 7 bases, the J end lost 0 bases, and 10 bases lay between the germline ends. Germline CDR1 SGHRS, CDR2 YFSETQ. This CDR3 has 13 amino acids. Sequenced material: CD4+ T cells sorted from PBMCs, taken roughly 10 days after the first yellow fever vaccination. The sequence was obtained from a man aged 18 to 30 who received the YFV17D yellow fever vaccine. The chain has TRBV5-1 and TRBJ2-5, with D uncertain. CDR3 in amino acids: CASRYTYQETQYF. The CDR3 nucleotides read TGCGCCAGCCGTTATACGTACCAAGAGACCCAGTACTTC.